One sample yielded the 30 T cell receptor beta chains listed below, sequenced in a study of graft-versus-host responses after intestinal transplantation. Responder cells labeled with CFSE (roughly 200,000) were co-plated with irradiated stimulator cells labeled with violet dye (roughly 200,000). This table comes from immunoSEQ multiplex PCR, and its TCRdb copy is limited to in-frame clones, with some not included. The data contain 7,000 or so clones, roughly a quarter of them singletons. Material: alloreactive CD8+ T cells from a mixed lymphocyte reaction culture, obtained before transplantation. The sample's subset: CFSE-low proliferating T cells sorted from approximately six-day pre-transplant mixed lymphocyte reaction (GvH or HvG direction). The source of these receptors is a human patient who was an organ donor for intestinal transplantation.

The V gene is TRBV6-6, the J gene TRBJ2-3, with 12 bases lining up with TRBD2. The CDR3 has 15 residues. CDR1 MNHNY and CDR2 SVGAGI come from the germline V gene (reference sequence). Trimming took 2 bases from V and 6 from J; bases not matched to a gene: 3. CDR3 sequence (DNA): TGTGCCAGCAGTTACGTCGGACTAGCGGGGGATACGCAGTATTTT. Amino acids: CASSYVGLAGDTQYF.

This clone was observed a handful of times. The J gene is TRBJ1-1, the V gene TRBV6-1, with D possibly matching TRBD1 (6 bases). There are 14 residues in the CDR3. The V end was cut by 9 bases, the J end by 4 bases, with 18 bases between. In germline, CDR1 is MNHNS, CDR2 SASEGT. For the CDR3, the DNA is TGTGCCAGTCAGATTATTTTGGGGGCCACTGAAGCTTTCTTT. It translates to CASQIILGATEAFF.

The gene calls are TRBV28 and TRBJ2-7; perhaps D is TRBD1 or TRBD2 (5 bases each). From germline, CDR1 is MDHEN and CDR2 SYDVKM. This CDR3 spans 16 amino acids. The germline V and J ends were trimmed by 2 bases and 3 bases, with 17 bases remaining between them. CDR3 loop: CASSLKLPGTVYEQYF. DNA for the CDR3: TGTGCCAGCAGTTTAAAGCTTCCCGGGACCGTCTACGAGCAGTACTTC.

The V call is TRBV4-1, the J call TRBJ2-1; 10 nucleotides agree with TRBD2. CDR1 is MGHRA and CDR2 is YSYEKL in the germline V gene. CDR3 length: 18 residues. With V trimmed by 5 bases and J by 2 bases, 12 bases remained unmatched. CDR3 sequence: CASSAASGSWPAYNEQFF. The CDR3, as DNA: TGCGCCAGCAGCGCCGCTAGCGGGAGTTGGCCCGCCTACAATGAGCAGTTCTTC.

This clone was counted a few times. The V call is TRBV5-5, the J call TRBJ2-7, with TRBD1 as a possible D gene (6 bases). The CDR3 is 12 amino acids. V lost 1 base, J lost 4 bases, and 6 bases lay in between. From germline, CDR1 is SGHKS and CDR2 YYEKEE (reference sequence). CDR3 nucleotides: TGTGCCAGCAGCTTGACAGGGTACGAGCAGTACTTC. This sequence encodes CASSLTGYEQYF. Supplemented by reference TRBV5-5 and TRBJ2-7, the full variable domain reads DAGVTQSPTHLIKTRGQQVTLRCSPISGHKSVSWYQQVLGQGPQFIFQYYEKEERGRGNFPDRFSARQFPNYSSELNVNALLLGDSALYLCASSLTGYEQYFGPGTRLTVT.

In its sample, this clone is medium-sized. The chain has TRBV11-2 and TRBJ2-3; 9 nucleotides line up with TRBD1. V shed 2 bases and J 4 bases; nucleotides not matched to a gene: 7. CDR3 length equals 16 residues. CDR1 is SGHAT, CDR2 FQNNGV, per germline. CDR3 in amino acids: CASSLSGTGLADTQYF. DNA of the CDR3: TGTGCCAGCAGCTTATCCGGGACAGGGTTAGCAGATACGCAGTATTTT. The variable domain in full, with the rest retrieved from reference TRBV11-2 and TRBJ2-3, is EAGVAQSPRYKIIEKRQSVAFWCNPISGHATLYWYQQILGQGPKLLIQFQNNGVVDDSQLPKDRFSAERLKGVDSTLKIQPAKLEDSAVYLCASSLSGTGLADTQYFGPGTRLTVL.

The chain carries TRBV19 and TRBJ2-5; weak D call: TRBD1 (7 bases). CDR1 is LNHDA, CDR2 SQIVND, per germline (reference sequence). The CDR3 length is 13 residues. The V end lost 3 bases, the J end lost 9 bases, and 14 bases lay between the germline ends. The CDR3 reads CASSMTGWEAQYF. The CDR3 DNA reads TGTGCCAGTAGTATGACAGGGTGGGAGGCCCAGTACTTC.

The chain employs TRBV16 and TRBJ1-2; TRBD1 agrees at 10 bases. After removal of 4 bases from V and 8 bases from J, the junction contained 4 bases not matched to a gene. CDR3 length: 13 residues. Germline CDR1 reads KGHSY; CDR2 reads FQNENV. This chain's CDR3 is CASSPGTGDGYTF. CDR3 nucleotides: TGTGCCAGCAGCCCCGGGACAGGGGACGGCTACACCTTC.

The sample holds a few counts of this clone. The chain couples TRBV6-1 to TRBJ2-7, with 7 bases matching TRBD2. The ends lost 5 bases at V and 4 bases at J; junction bases unmatched: 5. CDR1 is MNHNS and CDR2 is SASEGT in the germline V gene. The CDR3 contains 13 residues. The CDR3 is CASSFGTTYEQYF. The CDR3, as DNA: TGTGCCAGCAGTTTCGGGACTACGTACGAGCAGTACTTC.

Sample share makes this clone medium-sized (0.01 to 0.1%). The chain is built from TRBV6-6 and TRBJ1-1, with D hard to call. CDR1 is MNHNY, CDR2 SVGAGI, per germline (reference sequence). Trimming pared 0 bases from V and 0 bases from J, leaving 8 bases between. This CDR3 is built from 15 residues. The CDR3 sequence: CASSYSSNMNTEAFF. For the CDR3, the DNA is TGTGCCAGCAGTTACTCTTCTAACATGAACACTGAAGCTTTCTTT.

V gene TRBV6-1 combines with J gene TRBJ2-7, with no clear D. CDR1 is MNHNS, CDR2 SASEGT, per germline. The CDR3 is 11 amino acids. V lost 6 bases, J lost 1 base, and 4 bases lay in between. The CDR3 loop is CASRQSYEQYF. CDR3 nucleotide sequence: TGTGCCAGCAGGCAATCCTACGAGCAGTACTTC.

This rearrangement joins TRBV6-5 to TRBJ2-1; D gene ambiguous. The CDR3 runs 13 residues. CDR1 MNHEY and CDR2 SVGAGI come from the germline V gene. V was shortened by 6 bases and J by 8 bases, with 14 bases between the two germline ends. The CDR3 reads CASRKVVLDEQFF. The DNA of the CDR3 is TGTGCCAGCAGGAAAGTCGTACTGGATGAGCAGTTCTTC.

The V and J genes are TRBV6-9 and TRBJ2-5; no clear D. The J call could be wrong; TRBJ2-7 is a better fit for the DNA end. The germline gives CDR1 MNHGY, CDR2 SVAAGI. The CDR3 totals 12 residues. CDR3 loop: CASSYWKNEQYF. CDR3 sequence (DNA): TGTGCCAGCAGTTACTGGAAAAACGAGCAGTACTTC.

The chain recombines TRBV28 with TRBJ2-5, with D tentatively TRBD2 (6 bases). Trimming stripped 2 bases from V and 0 bases from J, with 13 bases between. Germline values: CDR1 MDHEN, CDR2 SYDVKM. CDR3 size: 16 residues. The CDR3: CASSLTGLPYQETQYF. The CDR3 DNA is TGTGCCAGCAGTTTAACGGGACTCCCGTACCAAGAGACCCAGTACTTC.

This clone has a handful of counts. The rearrangement joins TRBV6-4 to TRBJ2-5; 10 bases map to TRBD2. The V gene's germline CDR1 is MRHNA and CDR2 SNTAGT. This CDR3 has 15 amino acids. The V and J ends lost 5 bases and 5 bases, in that order; junction bases with no gene match: 8. In DNA form, the CDR3 reads TGTGCCAGCAGTCTCCTAGCGGGAGCAATGGAGACCCAGTACTTC. This translates into CASSLLAGAMETQYF.

The chain joins TRBV5-3 to TRBJ2-1; D possibly corresponds to TRBD1 (6 bases). TRBV5-3 is an ORF; its function is uncertain. The CDR3 has 12 residues. V shed 8 bases and J shed 2 bases, with 8 bases lying between them. CDR3 region: CASWDTYNEQFF. CDR3 DNA: TGTGCCAGCTGGGACACCTACAATGAGCAGTTCTTC.

This chain links TRBV27 with TRBJ2-7, with 8 positions matching TRBD2. Trimming cost V 6 bases and J 2 bases; bases outside gene matches: 15. Germline CDR1 MNHEY, CDR2 SMNVEV (reference sequence). This CDR3 is 17 amino acids long. CDR3 region: CASRLSGGRDTPYEQYF. In nucleotides, the CDR3 is TGTGCCAGCAGATTAAGCGGGGGCAGGGACACACCCTACGAGCAGTACTTC.

The chain has TRBV6-5 and TRBJ2-3; D call uncertain. Germline V gives CDR1 MNHEY, CDR2 SVGAGI. V lost 6 bases and J 3 bases, leaving 10 bases between the germline ends. CDR3 size: 13 residues. The CDR3 protein is CASRRSWTDTQYF. The CDR3 DNA sequence: TGTGCCAGCAGGCGTAGTTGGACAGATACGCAGTATTTT.

This clone has only a few counts. The chain joins TRBV11-2 to TRBJ1-5; 7 positions match TRBD1. From germline, CDR1 is SGHAT and CDR2 FQNNGV. The CDR3 extends over 19 amino acids. The V and J ends lost 5 bases and 6 bases, in that order; junction bases with no gene match: 22. CDR3 protein: CASSHDRQGGRMFGQPQHF. The DNA of the CDR3 is TGTGCCAGCAGCCACGACCGGCAGGGGGGACGCATGTTTGGTCAGCCCCAGCATTTT.

The CDR3 DNA sequence: TGTGCCAGCAGCTTTGGCGGGACTTGGGTCAACGTCCTGACTTTC. Protein product: CASSFGGTWVNVLTF. The V and J genes are TRBV7-9 and TRBJ2-6, with a tentative D call TRBD2 (6 bases). Trimming took off 3 bases at V and 9 bases at J, with 15 bases between the two ends. The CDR3 extends over 15 amino acids. Germline-derived CDR1 and CDR2 are SEHNR and FQNEAQ (reference sequence).

This sequence joins TRBV28 and TRBJ2-6; D possibly corresponds to TRBD2 (5 bases). Deletions cut 3 bases from V and 0 bases from J, with 12 bases between. The CDR3 runs to 17 residues. Germline values: CDR1 MDHEN, CDR2 SYDVKM. CDR3 residues: CASSFGIRFSGANVLTF. CDR3 DNA sequence: TGTGCCAGCAGTTTCGGGATTCGGTTCTCTGGGGCCAACGTCCTGACTTTC. The full variable domain, in which reference TRBV28 and TRBJ2-6 provide the parts outside the CDR3, is DVKVTQSSRYLVKRTGEKVFLECVQDMDHENMFWYRQDPGLGLRLIYFSYDVKMKEKGDIPEGYSVSREKKERFSLILESASTNQTSMYLCASSFGIRFSGANVLTFGAGSRLTVL.

This chain joins TRBV9 and TRBJ2-1; 7 bases are shared with TRBD2. Germline lookup yields CDR1 SGDLS and CDR2 YYNGEE. Trimming took 7 bases from V and 7 from J; bases not matched to a gene: 11. The CDR3 runs to 14 residues. The CDR3 nucleotides read TGTGCCAGCGCCCGGTTTTTTAGCGGGAATGAGCAGTTCTTC. Translated: CASARFFSGNEQFF.

This chain links TRBV7-2 with TRBJ2-7; 7 bases are a match to TRBD1. The CDR3 extends over 14 amino acids. Germline-derived CDR1 and CDR2 are SGHTA and FQGNSA. With 5 bases clipped from V and 1 base from J, the junction kept 5 bases outside the gene matches. This CDR3 is CASSPWDRSYEQYF. As DNA, the CDR3 is TGTGCCAGCAGCCCATGGGACAGATCCTACGAGCAGTACTTC.

V usage is TRBV6-4 and J usage is TRBJ1-1; 7 bases fit TRBD1. The germline V gene encodes CDR1 MRHNA and CDR2 SNTAGT. J gave up 4 bases and V 5 bases, and 4 bases lay outside the gene matches. The CDR3 loop spans 13 amino acids. CDR3: CASSWTGGTEAFF. In nucleotides, the CDR3 is TGTGCCAGCAGTTGGACAGGTGGCACTGAAGCTTTCTTT.

This clone appeared a few times. V and J are TRBV2 and TRBJ2-7; TRBD2 aligns across 7 bases. The CDR3 is 14 residues long. Per germline, CDR1 SNHLY and CDR2 FYNNEI. The trim removed 8 bases at V and 6 bases at J, leaving 13 bases unmatched. CDR3 residues: CASEWLAGLFEQYF. The CDR3 DNA is TGTGCCAGCGAGTGGTTAGCGGGTCTATTCGAGCAGTACTTC.

The chain uses TRBV4-3 and TRBJ2-3; 7 bases are shared with TRBD2. The V segment lost 0 bases and the J segment 2 bases; nucleotides outside the gene matches: 8. Germline V CDR1 and CDR2: LGHNA, YSLEER. CDR3 length equals 17 residues. This CDR3 reads CASSQDGLAVPTDTQYF. CDR3 DNA: TGCGCCAGCAGCCAAGATGGGCTAGCGGTGCCCACAGATACGCAGTATTTT.

The CDR3 spells CSLKPRDNSYEQYF. CDR3 nucleotides: TGCAGCCTTAAACCGCGGGACAACTCCTACGAGCAGTACTTC. The rearrangement joins TRBV29-1 to TRBJ2-7; D may match TRBD1 or TRBD2 (6 bases each). Germline lookup yields CDR1 SQVTM and CDR2 ANQGSEA. V was pared by 8 bases and J by 0 bases, with 17 bases between. This CDR3 contains 14 residues.

The V gene is TRBV11-2, the J gene TRBJ2-5; 11 bases align to TRBD2. The CDR3 totals 16 residues. The germline V gene encodes CDR1 SGHAT and CDR2 FQNNGV. V trimming: 1 base; J trimming: 0 bases; junction bases outside the gene matches: 1. DNA of the CDR3: TGTGCCAGCAGCTTAGGGACTAGCGGGTACCAAGAGACCCAGTACTTC. Its protein product is CASSLGTSGYQETQYF.

By sample share, this clone is large. Other DNA sequences in the same sample also yield this CDR3. The CDR3 spells CASSPPGYNEQFF. The CDR3 DNA reads as TGTGCCAGCAGCCCACCGGGGTACAATGAGCAGTTCTTC. The chain employs TRBV11-2 and TRBJ2-1; D possibly corresponds to TRBD2 (5 bases). V was trimmed by 5 bases and J by 4 bases, leaving 9 bases between them. The CDR3 length is 13 residues. Germline lookup yields CDR1 SGHAT and CDR2 FQNNGV. Full variable domain (rest looked up from reference TRBV11-2 and TRBJ2-1): EAGVAQSPRYKIIEKRQSVAFWCNPISGHATLYWYQQILGQGPKLLIQFQNNGVVDDSQLPKDRFSAERLKGVDSTLKIQPAKLEDSAVYLCASSPPGYNEQFFGPGTRLTVL.

The gene calls are TRBV11-2 and TRBJ1-2, with 7 bases that match TRBD1. Germline CDR1 SGHAT, CDR2 FQNNGV. The CDR3 has 15 residues. V shed 2 bases and J 0 bases; nucleotides not matched to a gene: 3. CDR3 protein: CASSLWTGANYGYTF. The CDR3 DNA reads as TGTGCCAGCAGCTTATGGACAGGAGCTAACTATGGCTACACCTTC. Using reference TRBV11-2 and TRBJ1-2 for the parts outside the CDR3, the full variable domain is EAGVAQSPRYKIIEKRQSVAFWCNPISGHATLYWYQQILGQGPKLLIQFQNNGVVDDSQLPKDRFSAERLKGVDSTLKIQPAKLEDSAVYLCASSLWTGANYGYTFGSGTRLTVV.